The 5 T cell receptor beta chains listed next were all sequenced from one sample in a study of shared clonotypes between healthy human individuals (dated by TCRdb to 2018 to 2020). The library was obtained by the immunoSEQ multiplex PCR assay. TCRdb took over this immuneACCESS table, retaining in-frame rearrangements with V and J assigned. Such tables are incomplete; in checked studies, under half of the missing clones stem from an unresolved V gene, and the remainder is unexplained. The sample data list 2.5 million or so clones, and approximately 92% of these were observed just once. The ten largest clonotypes hold roughly 0.15% of the sample. The sample taken for sequencing was naive CD4+ T cells sorted from blood. The cell subset or site label here, explained by the study, means: CD45RA+ positively selected. These receptors came from a man aged 18 to 30 in good health.

The chain recombines TRBV9 with TRBJ2-7; 11 bases match TRBD2. This CDR3 has 15 amino acids. Germline V gives CDR1 SGDLS, CDR2 YYNGEE. V lost 3 bases to trimming and J lost 3 bases; unmatched junction nucleotides: 5. CDR3 DNA: TGTGCCAGCAGCGAAAGGGGGACTAGCGGCTACGAGCAGTACTTC. It yields the protein CASSERGTSGYEQYF.

V gene TRBV5-1 combines with J gene TRBJ2-5; the D gene could be TRBD1 or TRBD2 (6 bases each). This CDR3 spans 14 amino acids. The germline CDR1 and CDR2 sequences are SGHRS and YFSETQ. Deletions cut 2 bases from V and 7 bases from J, with 15 bases between. The CDR3 bases are TGCGCCAGCAGCTTAGGGGGGCCCCCGGGGACCCAGTACTTC. Protein product: CASSLGGPPGTQYF.

This clone was picked up a small number of times. V gene TRBV25-1 combines with J gene TRBJ2-7, with TRBD2 matching 11 bases. CDR3 length: 16 residues. Germline loops: CDR1 MGHDK, CDR2 SYGVNS. V dropped 5 bases and J dropped 2; count of bases not matched to a gene: 8. The CDR3 protein is CASSPKGLAVTYEQYF. CDR3 sequence (DNA): TGTGCCAGCAGTCCTAAGGGACTAGCGGTTACCTACGAGCAGTACTTC.

The V call is TRBV6-1, the J call TRBJ1-2; 8 positions match TRBD1. V lost 8 bases to trimming and J lost 4 bases; unmatched junction nucleotides: 6. Germline V gives CDR1 MNHNS, CDR2 SASEGT. CDR3 length equals 13 residues. Here the CDR3 DNA reads TGTGCCAGCGTACTGACAGGGGTCTATGGCTACACCTTC. It specifies CASVLTGVYGYTF.

The J gene is TRBJ2-2, the V gene TRBV23-1, with D tentatively TRBD1 or TRBD2 (5 bases each). TRBV23-1 is designated an ORF whose function remains uncertain. There are 15 residues in the CDR3. The V end was cut by 2 bases, the J end by 0 bases, with 7 bases between. CDR3 sequence: CASSQGTANTGELFF. In DNA, the CDR3 is TGCGCCAGCAGTCAAGGGACGGCGAACACCGGGGAGCTGTTTTTT.